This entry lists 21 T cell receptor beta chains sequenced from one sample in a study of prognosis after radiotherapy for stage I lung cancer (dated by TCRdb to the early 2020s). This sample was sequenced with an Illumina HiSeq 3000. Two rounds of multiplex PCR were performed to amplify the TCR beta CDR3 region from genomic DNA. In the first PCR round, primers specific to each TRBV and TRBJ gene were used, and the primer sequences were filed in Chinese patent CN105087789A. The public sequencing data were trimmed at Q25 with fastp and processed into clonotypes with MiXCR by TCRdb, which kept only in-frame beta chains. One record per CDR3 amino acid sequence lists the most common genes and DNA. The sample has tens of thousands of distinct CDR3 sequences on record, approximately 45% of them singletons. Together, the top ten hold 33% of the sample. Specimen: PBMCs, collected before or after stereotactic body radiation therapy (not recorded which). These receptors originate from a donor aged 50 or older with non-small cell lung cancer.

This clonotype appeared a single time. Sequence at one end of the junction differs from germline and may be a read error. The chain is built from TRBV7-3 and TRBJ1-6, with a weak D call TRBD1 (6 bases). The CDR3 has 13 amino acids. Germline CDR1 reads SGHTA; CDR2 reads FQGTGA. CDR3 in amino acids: CAISLRQVGLIHF. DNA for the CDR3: TGTGCCATCAGCTTAAGACAGGTGGGCCTCATCCACTTT.

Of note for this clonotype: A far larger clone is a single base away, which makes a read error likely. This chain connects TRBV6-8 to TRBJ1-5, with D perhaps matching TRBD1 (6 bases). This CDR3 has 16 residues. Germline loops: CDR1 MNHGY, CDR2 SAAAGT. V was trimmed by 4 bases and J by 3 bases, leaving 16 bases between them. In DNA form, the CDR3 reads TGTGCCAGCAGTTTACCCCGGACAGTTATCAATCAGCCCCAGCATTTT. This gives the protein CASSLPRTVINQPQHF.

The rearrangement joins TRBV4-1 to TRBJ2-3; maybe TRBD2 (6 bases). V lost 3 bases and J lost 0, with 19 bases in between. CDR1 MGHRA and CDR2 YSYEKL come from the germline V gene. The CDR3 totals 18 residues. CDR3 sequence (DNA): TGCGCCAGCAGCCAGGGGGGTGGTGGGGTCTGGAGCACAGATACGCAGTATTTT. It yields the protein CASSQGGGGVWSTDTQYF.

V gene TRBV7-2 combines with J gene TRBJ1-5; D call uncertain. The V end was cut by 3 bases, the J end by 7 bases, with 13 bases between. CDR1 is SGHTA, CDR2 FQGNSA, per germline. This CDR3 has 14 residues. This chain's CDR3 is CASSFDLGGQPQHF. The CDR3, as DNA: TGTGCCAGCAGCTTTGACTTAGGAGGCCAGCCCCAGCATTTT.

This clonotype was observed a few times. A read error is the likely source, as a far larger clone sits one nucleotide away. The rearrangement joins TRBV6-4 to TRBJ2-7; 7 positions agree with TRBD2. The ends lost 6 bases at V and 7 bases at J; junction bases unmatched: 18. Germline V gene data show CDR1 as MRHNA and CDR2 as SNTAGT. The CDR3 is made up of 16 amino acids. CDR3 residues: CASRYPGGGIRQEQYF. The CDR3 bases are TGTGCCAGCAGATACCCTGGGGGGGGAATAAGGCAAGAGCAGTACTTC.

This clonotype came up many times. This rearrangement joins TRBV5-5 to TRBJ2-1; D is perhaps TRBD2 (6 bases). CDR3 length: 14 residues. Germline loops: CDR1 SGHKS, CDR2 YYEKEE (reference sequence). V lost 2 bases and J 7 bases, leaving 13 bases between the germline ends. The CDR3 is CASSFSGLANEQFF. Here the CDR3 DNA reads TGTGCCAGCAGCTTTAGCGGCCTCGCGAATGAGCAGTTCTTC.

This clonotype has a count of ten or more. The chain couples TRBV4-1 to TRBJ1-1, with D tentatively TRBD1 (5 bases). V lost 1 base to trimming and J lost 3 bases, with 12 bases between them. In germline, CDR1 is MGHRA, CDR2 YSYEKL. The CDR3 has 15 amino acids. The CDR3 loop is CASSQGARGHTEAFF. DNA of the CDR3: TGCGCCAGCAGCCAAGGGGCGCGGGGACACACTGAAGCTTTCTTT.

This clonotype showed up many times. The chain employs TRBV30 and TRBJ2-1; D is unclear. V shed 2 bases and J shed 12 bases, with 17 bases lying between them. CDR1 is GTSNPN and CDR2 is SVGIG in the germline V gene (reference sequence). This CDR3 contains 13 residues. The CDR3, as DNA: TGTGCCTGGAGTCTCTCCCACGCGATAGGGCAGTTCTTC. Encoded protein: CAWSLSHAIGQFF.

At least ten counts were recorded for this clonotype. The CDR3, as DNA: TGTGCCAGCTCACCATCCATGGCCGGGGAGCTGTTTTTT. This codes for CASSPSMAGELFF. The gene calls are TRBV18 and TRBJ2-2; D is ambiguous. Germline-derived CDR1 and CDR2 are KGHSH and LQKENI. V was clipped by 2 bases and J by 6 bases, with 7 bases between them. The CDR3 spans 13 residues.

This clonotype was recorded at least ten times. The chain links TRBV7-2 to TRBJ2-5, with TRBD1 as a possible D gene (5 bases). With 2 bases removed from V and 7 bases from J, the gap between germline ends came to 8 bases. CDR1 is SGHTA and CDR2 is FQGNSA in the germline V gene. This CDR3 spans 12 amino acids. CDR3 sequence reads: CASSLSGRTQYF. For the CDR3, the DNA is TGTGCCAGCAGCTTATCAGGGCGGACCCAGTACTTC.

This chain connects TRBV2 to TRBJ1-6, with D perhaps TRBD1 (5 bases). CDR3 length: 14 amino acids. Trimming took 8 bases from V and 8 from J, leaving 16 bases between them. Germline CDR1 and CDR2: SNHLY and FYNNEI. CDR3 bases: TGTGCCAGCCTATCTGATGGAGGGGATTCACCCCTCCACTTT. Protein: CASLSDGGDSPLHF.

The CDR3 loop is CASSLEGTWVNTEAFF. The CDR3 region has the DNA TGCGCCAGCAGCTTGGAAGGGACGTGGGTGAACACTGAAGCTTTCTTT. The chain has TRBV5-1 and TRBJ1-1; weak D call: TRBD1 (5 bases). Germline values: CDR1 SGHRS, CDR2 YFSETQ. There are 16 residues in the CDR3. Trimming left V 0 bases short and J 0 bases short, with 12 bases between.

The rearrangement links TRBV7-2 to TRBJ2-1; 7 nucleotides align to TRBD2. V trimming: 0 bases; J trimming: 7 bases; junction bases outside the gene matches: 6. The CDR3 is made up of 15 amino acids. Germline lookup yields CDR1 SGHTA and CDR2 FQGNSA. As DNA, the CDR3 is TGTGCCAGCAGCTTAGCGGTGTCGCGGGAGAATGAGCAGTTCTTC. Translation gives CASSLAVSRENEQFF. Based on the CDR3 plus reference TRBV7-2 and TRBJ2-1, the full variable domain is GAGVSQSPSNKVTEKGKDVELRCDPISGHTALYWYRQSLGQGLEFLIYFQGNSAPDKSGLPSDRFSAERTGGSVSTLTIQRTQQEDSAVYLCASSLAVSRENEQFFGPGTRLTVL.

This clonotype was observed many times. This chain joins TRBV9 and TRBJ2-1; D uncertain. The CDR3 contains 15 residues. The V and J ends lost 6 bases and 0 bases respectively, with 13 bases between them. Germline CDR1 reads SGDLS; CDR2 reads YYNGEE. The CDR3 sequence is CASTSQPSSYNEQFF. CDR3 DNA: TGTGCCAGCACCTCGCAACCGAGCTCCTACAATGAGCAGTTCTTC.

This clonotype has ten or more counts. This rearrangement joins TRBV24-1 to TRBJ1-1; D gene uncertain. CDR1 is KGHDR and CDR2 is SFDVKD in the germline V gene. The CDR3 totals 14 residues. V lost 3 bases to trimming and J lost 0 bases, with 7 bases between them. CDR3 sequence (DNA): TGTGCCACCAGTGATACACGGTTGAACACTGAAGCTTTCTTT. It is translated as CATSDTRLNTEAFF.

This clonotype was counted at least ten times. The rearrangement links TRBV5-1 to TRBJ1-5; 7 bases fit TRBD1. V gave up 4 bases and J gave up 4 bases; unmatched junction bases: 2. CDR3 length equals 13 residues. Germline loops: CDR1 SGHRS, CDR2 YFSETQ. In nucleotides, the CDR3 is TGCGCCAGCAGCCTACAGGGGAATCAGCCCCAGCATTTT. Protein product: CASSLQGNQPQHF.

DNA of the CDR3: TGTGCCAGTAGTATAGCGACAGGCTCTGGGGCCAACGTCCTGACTTTC. Translating gives CASSIATGSGANVLTF. J is TRBJ2-6 and V is TRBV19, with a possible D match to TRBD1 (6 bases). V lost 1 base and J 0 bases, leaving 7 bases between the germline ends. The CDR3 covers 16 residues. From germline, CDR1 is LNHDA and CDR2 SQIVND (reference sequence).

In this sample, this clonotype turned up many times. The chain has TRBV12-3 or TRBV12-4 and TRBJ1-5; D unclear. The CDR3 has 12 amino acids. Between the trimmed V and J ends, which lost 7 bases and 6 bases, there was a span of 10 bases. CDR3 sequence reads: CASTFFPQPQHF. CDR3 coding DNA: TGTGCCAGCACCTTCTTTCCTCAGCCCCAGCATTTT.

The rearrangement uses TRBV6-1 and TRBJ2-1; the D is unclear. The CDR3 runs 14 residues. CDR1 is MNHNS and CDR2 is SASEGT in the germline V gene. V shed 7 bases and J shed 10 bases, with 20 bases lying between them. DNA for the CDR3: TGTGCCAGCATCCAACTTCGAATAGCCGCCGAGCAGTTCTTC. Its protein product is CASIQLRIAAEQFF.

The CDR3 is CASSLDRAYGYTF. The CDR3 DNA sequence: TGTGCCAGCAGCCTGGACAGGGCATATGGCTACACCTTC. This sequence joins TRBV14 and TRBJ1-2, with 8 nucleotides matching TRBD1. Losses at the gene ends were 4 bases for V and 5 bases for J; bases not matched to a gene: 3. CDR1 and CDR2 from the germline V gene are SGHDN and FVKESK. This CDR3 contains 13 residues.

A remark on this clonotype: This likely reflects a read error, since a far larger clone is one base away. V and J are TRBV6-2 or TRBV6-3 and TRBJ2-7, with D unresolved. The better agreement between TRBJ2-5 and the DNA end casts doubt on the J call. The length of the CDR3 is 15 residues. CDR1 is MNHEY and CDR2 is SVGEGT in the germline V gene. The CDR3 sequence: CASILIPYNPETQYF. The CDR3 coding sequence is TGTGCCAGCATACTTATCCCCTATAACCCGGAGACCCAGTACTTC.